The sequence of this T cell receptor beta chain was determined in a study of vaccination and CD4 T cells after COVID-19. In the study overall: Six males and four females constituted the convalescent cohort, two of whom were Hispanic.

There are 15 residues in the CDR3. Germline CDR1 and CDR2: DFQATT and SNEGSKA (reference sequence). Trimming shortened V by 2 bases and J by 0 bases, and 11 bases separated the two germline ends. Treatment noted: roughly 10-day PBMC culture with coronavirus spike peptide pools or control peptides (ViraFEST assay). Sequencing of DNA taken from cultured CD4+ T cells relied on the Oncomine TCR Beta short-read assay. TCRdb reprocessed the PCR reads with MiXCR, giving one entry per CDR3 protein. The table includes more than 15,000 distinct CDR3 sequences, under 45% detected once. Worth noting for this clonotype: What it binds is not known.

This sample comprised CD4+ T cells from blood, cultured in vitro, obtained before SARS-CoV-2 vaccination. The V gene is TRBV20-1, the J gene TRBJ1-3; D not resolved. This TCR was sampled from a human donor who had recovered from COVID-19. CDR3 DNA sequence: TGCAGTGCTAGACCGCCGGGAACCTCTGGAAACACCATATATTTT. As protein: CSARPPGTSGNTIYF.